Presented here are 8 T cell receptor beta chains from one specimen sequenced in a study of blood T cell repertoires in COVID-19. The method was immunoSEQ multiplex PCR; TCRdb's version includes in-frame clones alone and lacks a portion of them. The top ten hold around 5.8% of the sample, which has more than 250,000 clones, around nine tenths seen once. Sequencing used PBMCs or T cells enriched from blood (not recorded which). These receptors all come from a woman in her thirties or forties who had recovered from COVID-19.

On this clone itself: Other DNA sequences in this sample translate to the same CDR3. The chain has TRBV28 and TRBJ1-2; TRBD1 matches 7 bases. The CDR3 is 13 residues long. The V segment lost 7 bases and the J segment 4 bases; nucleotides outside the gene matches: 6. The germline V gene has CDR1 MDHEN and CDR2 SYDVKM. The CDR3: CASTLTGAYGYTF. CDR3 DNA: TGTGCCAGCACCTTAACAGGGGCCTATGGCTACACCTTC.

The CDR3 region has the DNA TGTGCCAGCTCCTGGGACAGACCACCTCGGAACACCATATATTTT. As protein: CASSWDRPPRNTIYF. J is TRBJ1-3 and V is TRBV18; 7 positions match TRBD1. Germline CDR1 KGHSH, CDR2 LQKENI. The junction had 12 bases not matched to a gene; V was cut back by 6 bases and J by 7 bases. The CDR3 extends over 15 amino acids. Full variable domain (missing parts from reference TRBV18 and TRBJ1-3): NAGVMQNPRHLVRRRGQEARLRCSPMKGHSHVYWYRQLPEEGLKFMVYLQKENIIDESGMPKERFSAEFPKEGPSILRIQQVVRGDSAAYFCASSWDRPPRNTIYFGEGSWLTVV.

In regard to this clone: Distinct nucleotide sequences in the sample also encode this CDR3. The chain is built from TRBV5-1 and TRBJ2-7; possibly TRBD1 for D (5 bases). The CDR3 spans 13 residues. CDR1 SGHRS and CDR2 YFSETQ come from the germline V gene. Trimming took off 0 bases at V and 2 bases at J, with 6 bases between the two ends. The CDR3 protein is CASSLDRTYEQYF. In DNA, the CDR3 is TGCGCCAGCAGCTTGGACAGGACCTACGAGCAGTACTTC.

J is TRBJ1-4 and V is TRBV28, with D uncertain. CDR1 is MDHEN, CDR2 SYDVKM, per germline. Trimming removed 6 bases from V and 5 bases from J, with 16 bases in between. This CDR3 comprises 15 residues. CDR3 DNA: TGTGCCAGCAGCCCGGCCCGGGGTGCCAATGAAAAACTGTTTTTT. Its protein product is CASSPARGANEKLFF.

The chain is built from TRBV7-9 and TRBJ2-1; 10 bases are shared with TRBD2. The CDR3 extends over 15 amino acids. Germline-derived CDR1 and CDR2 are SEHNR and FQNEAQ (reference sequence). Trimming cost V 4 bases and J 7 bases; bases outside gene matches: 7. The CDR3 sequence is CASSSLAGVLNEQFF. The CDR3 bases are TGTGCCAGCAGCTCCCTAGCGGGAGTCTTAAATGAGCAGTTCTTC.

The chain is built from TRBV29-1 and TRBJ2-7; the D is unclear. The CDR3 spans 12 residues. Germline V lookup: CDR1 SQVTM, CDR2 ANQGSEA. Trimming stripped 7 bases from V and 5 bases from J, with 15 bases between. The chain's CDR3 is CSAKTDVNEQYF. The CDR3 DNA sequence: TGCAGCGCCAAAACAGACGTGAACGAGCAGTACTTC.

The count of this clone is one. The CDR3, as DNA: TGTGCCAGCAGCTTAGCCAGGGTGGTAAATTCACCCCTCCACTTT. It specifies CASSLARVVNSPLHF. The chain is built from TRBV7-2 and TRBJ1-6; a possible D gene is TRBD1 (5 bases). Germline V lookup: CDR1 SGHTA, CDR2 FQGNSA. V shed 0 bases and J shed 7 bases, with 10 bases lying between them. The CDR3 totals 15 residues.

A few counts support this clone. The genes are TRBV9 and TRBJ2-7; the D is unclear. The CDR3 consists of 13 residues. Trimming cost V 4 bases and J 5 bases, with 13 bases left between them. Germline values: CDR1 SGDLS, CDR2 YYNGEE. DNA of the CDR3: TGTGCCAGCAGCTACTCCACCGATGACGAGCAGTACTTC. As protein: CASSYSTDDEQYF.